The rows below give T cell receptor beta chains drawn from one sample of a study of identical twins. MiXCR was run by TCRdb on the 5' RACE reads, yielding one entry per CDR3 protein. The table includes hundreds of thousands of distinct CDR3 sequences, 6.1% detected once. Sequencing used naive T cells sorted from blood. The receptors were sampled from a man aged 18 to 35 in good health. CDR3s include the opening cysteine and the closing phenylalanine or tryptophan. The D gene is left open where the match is weak. Size values are once, few and many counts, or a class for expanded clones, and some rows have none.

j_call v_call clone_size d_call cdr3_aa cdr3_nt
TRBJ2-2 TRBV6-2/TRBV6-3 few - CASFDVKGTGELFF TGTGCCAGCTTCGATGTTAAGGGAACCGGGGAGCTGTTTTTT
TRBJ2-2 TRBV20-1 many - CSARDYAPRQANTGELFF TGCAGTGCTAGAGATTACGCTCCGCGACAGGCAAACACCGGGGAGCTGTTTTTT
TRBJ2-5 TRBV5-4 few TRBD1 CASSGKGQGKKETQYF TGTGCCAGCAGCGGGAAGGGACAGGGGAAGAAGGAGACCCAGTACTTC
TRBJ1-6 TRBV6-1 few - CASSVGQYNSPLHF TGTGCCAGCAGTGTCGGACAGTATAATTCACCCCTCCACTTT
TRBJ2-2 TRBV5-4 few TRBD2 CASSSPVRHSGRRTGELFF TGTGCCAGCAGCTCGCCGGTCCGACATAGCGGGAGGCGCACCGGGGAGCTGTTTTTT
TRBJ1-6 TRBV5-1 - - CASSLIGTAFPNSPLHF TGCGCCAGCAGCTTGATAGGAACAGCCTTTCCGAATTCACCCCTCCACTTT
TRBJ2-3 TRBV12-3/TRBV12-4 - TRBD2 CASNPAGVDTQYF TGTGCCAGCAATCCGGCGGGAGTGGATACGCAGTATTTT
TRBJ1-1 TRBV18 - - CASSPLDTLSMEAFF TGTGCCAGCTCACCACTGGACACCCTCAGCATGGAAGCTTTCTTT
TRBJ2-5 TRBV29-1 many - CSVEKGRETQYF TGCAGCGTTGAAAAGGGGCGGGAGACCCAGTACTTC
TRBJ2-3 TRBV5-1 many - CASSLIADLGTDTQYF TGCGCCAGCAGCTTAATTGCCGACTTGGGCACAGATACGCAGTATTTT
TRBJ2-5 TRBV20-1 many TRBD1 CSAEDRGNQETQYF TGCAGTGCCGAGGACAGGGGAAATCAAGAGACCCAGTACTTC
TRBJ2-7 TRBV29-1 many TRBD1 CSVLPGQGGYEQYF TGCAGCGTCCTCCCGGGACAGGGGGGATACGAGCAGTACTTC
TRBJ1-3 TRBV29-1 many - CSVQGDGNTIYF TGCAGCGTACAGGGTGATGGAAACACCATATATTTT
TRBJ2-1 TRBV18 - - CASSPMGDEQFF TGTGCCAGCTCACCGATGGGGGACGAGCAGTTCTTC
TRBJ2-3 TRBV27 few TRBD2 CASSTYRLAGEDTQYF TGTGCCAGCAGTACCTATCGACTAGCGGGAGAAGATACGCAGTATTTT
TRBJ2-7 TRBV27 few - CASSLITGSYEQYF TGTGCCAGCAGTTTAATCACAGGGTCCTACGAGCAGTACTTC
TRBJ2-1 TRBV6-1 many - CASSEVGGLPYNEQFF TGTGCCAGCAGTGAAGTAGGAGGGTTGCCCTACAATGAGCAGTTCTTC
TRBJ1-3 TRBV12-3/TRBV12-4 many - CASSLARHLSGNTIYF TGTGCCAGCAGTTTAGCGCGACACCTCTCTGGAAACACCATATATTTT
TRBJ2-7 TRBV5-1 - TRBD1 CASSWDRGNEQYF TGCGCCAGCAGCTGGGACAGGGGTAACGAGCAGTACTTC
TRBJ2-5 TRBV6-5 few - CASSYSIVYQETQYF TGTGCCAGCAGTTACTCGATTGTGTACCAAGAGACCCAGTACTTC